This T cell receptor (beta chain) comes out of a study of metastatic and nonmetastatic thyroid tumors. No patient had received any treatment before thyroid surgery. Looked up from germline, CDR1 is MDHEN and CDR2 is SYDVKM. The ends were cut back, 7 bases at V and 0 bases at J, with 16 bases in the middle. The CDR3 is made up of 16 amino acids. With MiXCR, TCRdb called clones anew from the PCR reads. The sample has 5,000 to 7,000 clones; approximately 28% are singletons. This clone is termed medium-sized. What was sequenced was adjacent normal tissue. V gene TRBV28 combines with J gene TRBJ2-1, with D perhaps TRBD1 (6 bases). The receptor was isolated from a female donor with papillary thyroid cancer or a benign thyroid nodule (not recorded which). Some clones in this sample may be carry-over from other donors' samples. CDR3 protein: CASTELEDSSYNEQFF. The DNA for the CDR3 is TGTGCCAGCACCGAACTCGAGGACAGCTCCTACAATGAGCAGTTCTTC.